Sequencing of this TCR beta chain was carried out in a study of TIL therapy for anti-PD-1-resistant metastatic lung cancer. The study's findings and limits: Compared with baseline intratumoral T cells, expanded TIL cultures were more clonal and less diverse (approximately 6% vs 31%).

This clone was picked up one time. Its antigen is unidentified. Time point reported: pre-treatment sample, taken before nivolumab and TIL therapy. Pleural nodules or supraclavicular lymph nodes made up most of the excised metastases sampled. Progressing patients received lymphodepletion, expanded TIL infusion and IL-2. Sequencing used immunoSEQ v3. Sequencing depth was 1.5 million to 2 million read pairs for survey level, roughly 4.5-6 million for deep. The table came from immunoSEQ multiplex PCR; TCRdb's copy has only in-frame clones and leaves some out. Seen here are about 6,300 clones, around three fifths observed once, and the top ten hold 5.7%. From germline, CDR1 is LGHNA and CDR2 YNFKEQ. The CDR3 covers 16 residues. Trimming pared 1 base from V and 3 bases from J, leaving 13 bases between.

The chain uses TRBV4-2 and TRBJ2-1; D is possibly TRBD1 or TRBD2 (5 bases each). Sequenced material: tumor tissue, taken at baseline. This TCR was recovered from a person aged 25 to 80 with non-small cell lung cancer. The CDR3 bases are TGTGCCAGCAGCCAAGTGGTGGGACCAATCTACAATGAGCAGTTCTTC. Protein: CASSQVVGPIYNEQFF.